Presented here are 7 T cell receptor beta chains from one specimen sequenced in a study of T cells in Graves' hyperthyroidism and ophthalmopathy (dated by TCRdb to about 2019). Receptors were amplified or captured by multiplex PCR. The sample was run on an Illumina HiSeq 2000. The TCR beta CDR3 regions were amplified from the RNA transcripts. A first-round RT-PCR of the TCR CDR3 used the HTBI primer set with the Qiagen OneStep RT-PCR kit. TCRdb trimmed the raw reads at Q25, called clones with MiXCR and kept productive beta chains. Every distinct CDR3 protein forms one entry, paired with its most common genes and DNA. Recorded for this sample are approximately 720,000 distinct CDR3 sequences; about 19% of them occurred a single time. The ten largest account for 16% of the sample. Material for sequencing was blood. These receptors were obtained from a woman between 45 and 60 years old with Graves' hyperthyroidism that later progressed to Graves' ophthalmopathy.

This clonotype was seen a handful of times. The CDR3 region is CASSLQGISGANVLTF. Here the CDR3 DNA reads TGTGCCAGCAGCTTACAGGGGATCTCTGGGGCCAACGTCCTGACTTTC. The chain recombines TRBV7-3 with TRBJ2-6; TRBD1 is a possible D gene (6 bases). The CDR3 has 16 amino acids. Trimming left V 2 bases short and J 0 bases short, with 8 bases between. Germline loops: CDR1 SGHTA, CDR2 FQGTGA.

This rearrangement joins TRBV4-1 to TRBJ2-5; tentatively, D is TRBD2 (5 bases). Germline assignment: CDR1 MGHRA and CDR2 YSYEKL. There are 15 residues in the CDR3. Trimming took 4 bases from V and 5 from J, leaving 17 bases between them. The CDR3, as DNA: TGCGCCAGCAGCCCGTATGGCGAGGGTTGGGAGACCCAGTACTTC. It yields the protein CASSPYGEGWETQYF.

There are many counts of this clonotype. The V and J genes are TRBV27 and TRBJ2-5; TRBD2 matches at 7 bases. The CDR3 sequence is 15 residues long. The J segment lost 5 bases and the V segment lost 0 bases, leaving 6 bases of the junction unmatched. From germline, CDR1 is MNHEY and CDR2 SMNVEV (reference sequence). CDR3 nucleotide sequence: TGTGCCAGCAGTTTATCGACCGTGGGGGGGGAGACCCAGTACTTC. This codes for CASSLSTVGGETQYF.

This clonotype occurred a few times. The CDR3 DNA follows: TGTGCCAGCAGTTCTAGGACAGGGAGGGTTGGAGAAAAACTGTTTTTT. It codes for CASSSRTGRVGEKLFF. This chain connects TRBV28 to TRBJ1-4; 8 positions match TRBD1. This CDR3 is built from 16 residues. The germline V gene encodes CDR1 MDHEN and CDR2 SYDVKM. J was trimmed by 8 bases and V by 4 bases; bases with no gene match: 12.

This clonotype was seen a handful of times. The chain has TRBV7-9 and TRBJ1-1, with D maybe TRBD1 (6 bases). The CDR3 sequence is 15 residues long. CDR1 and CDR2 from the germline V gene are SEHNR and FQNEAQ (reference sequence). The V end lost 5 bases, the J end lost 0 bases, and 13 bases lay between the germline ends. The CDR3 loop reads CASSHGTYLNTEAFF. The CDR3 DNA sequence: TGTGCCAGCAGCCATGGGACATACTTGAACACTGAAGCTTTCTTT.

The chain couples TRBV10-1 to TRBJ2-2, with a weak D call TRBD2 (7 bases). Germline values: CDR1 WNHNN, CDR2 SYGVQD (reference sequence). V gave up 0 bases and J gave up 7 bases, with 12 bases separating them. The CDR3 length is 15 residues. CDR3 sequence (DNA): TGCGCCAGCAGTGAGTCGAGGGGGGGCATCGGGGAGCTGTTTTTT. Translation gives CASSESRGGIGELFF.

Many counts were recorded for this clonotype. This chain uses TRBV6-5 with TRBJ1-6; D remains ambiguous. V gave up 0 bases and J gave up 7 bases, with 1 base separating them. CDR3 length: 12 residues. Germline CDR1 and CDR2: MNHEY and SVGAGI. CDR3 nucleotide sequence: TGTGCCAGCAGTTACTCCAATTCACCCCTCCACTTT. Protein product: CASSYSNSPLHF.